A selection of T cell receptor beta chains follows, all from one sample in a study of blood T cells in healthy people across ages. TCRdb passed the 5' RACE reads through MiXCR, listing each CDR3 protein once. The sample comprises hundreds of thousands of distinct CDR3 sequences, about 54% of which are singletons, and 30% to 40% rests with the top ten. Sequencing input: blood. The receptor set was obtained from a man in his fifties or sixties in good health. CDR3s include the opening cysteine and the closing phenylalanine or tryptophan. Fields, in order: V gene, D gene, clone size, J gene, CDR3 DNA, CDR3 protein. D genes are given only for firm matches. For some rows the clone size is stated as once, few or many, or as a class when expanded; others skip it.

v_call: TRBV10-2; d_call: TRBD2; clone_size: .; j_call: TRBJ2-5; cdr3_nt: TGCGCCAGCAGTGAACCGGCGGGAGGACAAGAGACCCAGTACTTC; cdr3_aa: CASSEPAGGQETQYF
v_call: TRBV20-1; d_call: .; clone_size: once; j_call: TRBJ1-2; cdr3_nt: TGCAGTGTTAGTTTCGAGGGGTTAGGGTATGGCTACACCTTC; cdr3_aa: CSVSFEGLGYGYTF
v_call: TRBV27; d_call: .; clone_size: few; j_call: TRBJ2-5; cdr3_nt: TGTGCCAGTGGGGGGGCGGCAGGGGGTGAAGAGACCCAGTACTTC; cdr3_aa: CASGGAAGGEETQYF
v_call: TRBV29-1; d_call: .; clone_size: .; j_call: TRBJ1-5; cdr3_nt: TGCAGCGCCTCGTCACGGGGTGGCAATCAGCCCCAGCATTTT; cdr3_aa: CSASSRGGNQPQHF
v_call: TRBV4-2; d_call: .; clone_size: .; j_call: TRBJ1-6; cdr3_nt: TGTGCCAGCAGCCAATTCCTAAATGGGGATTCACCCCTCCACTTT; cdr3_aa: CASSQFLNGDSPLHF
v_call: TRBV29-1; d_call: .; clone_size: .; j_call: TRBJ2-1; cdr3_nt: TGCAGCGTTGTGACGCCGCAAGAGACCCAGTTCTTC; cdr3_aa: CSVVTPQETQFF
v_call: TRBV5-1; d_call: .; clone_size: .; j_call: TRBJ1-1; cdr3_nt: TGCGCCAGCAGCTTGGAAGATGAAGCTTTCTTT; cdr3_aa: CASSLEDEAFF
v_call: TRBV20-1; d_call: TRBD2; clone_size: .; j_call: TRBJ2-1; cdr3_nt: TGCAGTGCTATCCCCACACTAGCGGGGGTCTACAATGAGCAGTTCTTC; cdr3_aa: CSAIPTLAGVYNEQFF
v_call: TRBV5-1; d_call: .; clone_size: once; j_call: TRBJ2-2; cdr3_nt: TGCGCCAGCAGCTCCTCCTTTGACAGTTCGTCCGGGGAGCTGTTTTTT; cdr3_aa: CASSSSFDSSSGELFF
v_call: TRBV5-1; d_call: .; clone_size: .; j_call: TRBJ1-2; cdr3_nt: TGCGCCAGCAGCCTGGACACGGGATCCCCCTATGGTTACACCTTC; cdr3_aa: CASSLDTGSPYGYTF
v_call: TRBV4-2; d_call: .; clone_size: once; j_call: TRBJ2-1; cdr3_nt: TGTGCCAGCAGCCAAGGCTTACTAGGTACCTACAATGAGCAGTTCTTC; cdr3_aa: CASSQGLLGTYNEQFF
v_call: TRBV20-1; d_call: .; clone_size: .; j_call: TRBJ2-1; cdr3_nt: TGCAGTGGGGGCGAAACCTACAATGAGCAGTTCTTC; cdr3_aa: CSGGETYNEQFF
v_call: TRBV3-1; d_call: .; clone_size: once; j_call: TRBJ2-7; cdr3_nt: TGTTCCAGCATGGGGCCCCACTACGAGCAGTACTTC; cdr3_aa: CSSMGPHYEQYF
v_call: TRBV29-1; d_call: .; clone_size: .; j_call: TRBJ2-7; cdr3_nt: TGCAGCGCCAGGACTTCCGCCATTAATGAGCAGTACTTC; cdr3_aa: CSARTSAINEQYF
v_call: TRBV29-1; d_call: .; clone_size: .; j_call: TRBJ1-5; cdr3_nt: TGCAGCGTTGGCCCTCAGCCCCAGCATTTT; cdr3_aa: CSVGPQPQHF
v_call: TRBV20-1; d_call: .; clone_size: .; j_call: TRBJ1-2; cdr3_nt: TGCAGTGCTAGAGGCTCCCCTCGGGACGGTGGCTACACCTTC; cdr3_aa: CSARGSPRDGGYTF
v_call: TRBV29-1; d_call: .; clone_size: few; j_call: TRBJ1-1; cdr3_nt: TGCAGCGTTGTGGGGGAGAACACTGAAGCTTTCTTT; cdr3_aa: CSVVGENTEAFF
v_call: TRBV5-1; d_call: TRBD2; clone_size: .; j_call: TRBJ2-7; cdr3_nt: TGCGCCAGCAGCTTGGGCCCCGGGACTAGTGCTCCGGACGAGCAGTACTTC; cdr3_aa: CASSLGPGTSAPDEQYF